This T cell receptor (beta chain) was observed in a study of regulatory T cells in long-lasting Graves disease. Study as a whole: Graves' cases, newly diagnosed, had used antithyroid drugs under 3 months. Study-wide results and limits: Patients with persistent disease showed a bias toward TRBV28, TRBJ1-2 and TRBJ2-5. Accuracy may have been reduced by the small sample size.

As regards this clonotype: Antigen: not known. This may be a read error: a much more frequent sequence differs by one nucleotide.

The time point denotes: newly diagnosed GD, antithyroid drugs for less than 3 months. PBMCs were the source of the RNA used for TCR sequencing. Those enrolled as patients came out of an endocrinology department in Xi'an, China. V was cut by 4 bases and J by 12 bases, with 16 bases left in between. Germline loops: CDR1 SGHVS, CDR2 FNYEAQ. The CDR3 loop spans 13 amino acids. Library construction for TCR beta used iRepertoire HTBI primers and Arm-PCR of CDR3 regions. TCRdb reprocessed the multiplex PCR reads via MiXCR and lists one record per CDR3 protein. Found here are 350,000 to 400,000 distinct CDR3 sequences, around 16% of them singletons; the top ten hold about 20%.

The rearrangement uses TRBV7-6 and TRBJ1-3; TRBD1 might be the D (6 bases). This TCR was recovered from a female donor with Graves disease. The starting material was peripheral blood mononuclear cells (PBMCs), obtained at new diagnosis, from a patient treated with antithyroid drugs. The DNA for the CDR3 is TGTGCCAGCAGCTCAGGACAGTGGGCGTTCATATATTTT. Translation: CASSSGQWAFIYF.